The 15 T cell receptor beta chains below all came from one sample that was sequenced in a study of blood T cell repertoires in COVID-19. Using immunoSEQ multiplex PCR, the repertoire was profiled, and TCRdb retains in-frame clones only, with some absent. The sample lists 200,000 or so clones; around 84% were seen once. Sequences were obtained from peripheral blood. The receptor source for this set is a man aged 35-49 years who had recovered from COVID-19.

The chain employs TRBV21-1 and TRBJ2-7; the D call of TRBD2 is as the table states it, not checked on the DNA. TRBV21-1 is a documented pseudogene. The CDR3 has 17 residues. CDR3 residues: CASSKGGCPGGAHEQYF. DNA for the CDR3: TGTGCCAGCAGCAAAGGGGGGTGCCCGGGAGGCGCCCACGAGCAGTACTTC.

This chain uses TRBV5-1 with TRBJ2-1; 15 bases line up with TRBD2. The V gene end was trimmed by 4 bases and the J gene end by 4 bases; junction bases not matched to a gene: 6. This CDR3 has 17 residues. Germline V gene data show CDR1 as SGHRS and CDR2 as YFSETQ. The CDR3 DNA is TGCGCCAGCAGCGCTGGACTAGCGGGGGGGTTATACAATGAGCAGTTCTTC. As protein: CASSAGLAGGLYNEQFF.

The gene calls are TRBV18 and TRBJ2-1; 11 positions agree with TRBD1. Trimming at V came to 4 bases and at J to 8 bases, leaving 10 bases not matched to a gene. Germline V lookup: CDR1 KGHSH, CDR2 LQKENI. The CDR3 consists of 16 residues. CDR3 sequence (DNA): TGTGCCAGCTCACTGGGACAGGGGGTGATCCTTGATGAGCAGTTCTTC. The encoded protein is CASSLGQGVILDEQFF.

J is TRBJ2-3 and V is TRBV10-3; D is perhaps TRBD2 (6 bases). The CDR3 has 17 amino acids. Trimming stripped 4 bases from V and 0 bases from J, with 17 bases between. The germline V gene has CDR1 ENHRY and CDR2 SYGVKD. The CDR3 coding sequence is TGTGCCATCAGTGGGGGAGGAGCCAGTTCTAGCACAGATACGCAGTATTTT. Amino acids: CAISGGGASSSTDTQYF.

In DNA form, the CDR3 reads TGTGCCAGCAGTCTGGGACAGGGGCGAACGACAGATACGCAGTATTTT. Protein sequence: CASSLGQGRTTDTQYF. V usage is TRBV14 and J usage is TRBJ2-3, with 10 bases identical to TRBD1. Trimming took 6 bases from V and 3 from J; bases not matched to a gene: 9. This CDR3 has 16 residues. CDR1 SGHDN and CDR2 FVKESK come from the germline V gene. Filled out from reference TRBV14 and TRBJ2-3, the complete variable domain reads EAGVTQFPSHSVIEKGQTVTLRCDPISGHDNLYWYRRVMGKEIKFLLHFVKESKQDESGMPNNRFLAERTGGTYSTLKVQPAELEDSGVYFCASSLGQGRTTDTQYFGPGTRLTVL.

This rearrangement joins TRBV19 to TRBJ1-1, with 7 bases that match TRBD1. CDR1 is LNHDA and CDR2 is SQIVND in the germline V gene (reference sequence). J lost 11 bases, V lost 7 bases, and 19 bases had no gene match. The CDR3 runs to 15 residues. The CDR3 loop reads CASTVKSQGGLWAFF. CDR3 DNA sequence: TGTGCCAGTACAGTAAAGTCCCAGGGGGGTCTTTGGGCTTTCTTT.

This clone was seen only once. The rearrangement links TRBV3-1 (or the pseudogene TRBV3-2) to TRBJ1-2, with 8 bases that match TRBD1. Germline CDR1 reads LGHDT; CDR2 reads YNNKEL (reference sequence). CDR3 length: 13 amino acids. J was trimmed by 6 bases and V by 3 bases; bases with no gene match: 3. The CDR3 reads CASSHRGRNGYTF. CDR3 sequence (DNA): TGTGCCAGCAGCCACAGGGGGCGGAATGGCTACACCTTC.

The gene calls are TRBV7-6 and TRBJ2-7, with TRBD2 as a possible D gene (5 bases). The length of the CDR3 is 16 residues. From germline, CDR1 is SGHVS and CDR2 FNYEAQ. V lost 3 bases and J lost 1, with 16 bases in between. The CDR3 DNA reads as TGTGCCAGCAGCTTTCTGGCCGGGGAACAATCCTACGAGCAGTACTTC. Protein: CASSFLAGEQSYEQYF.

The V and J genes are TRBV15 and TRBJ1-2; 7 positions match TRBD1. Germline CDR1 is LNHNV and CDR2 is YYDKDF (reference sequence). J was trimmed by 6 bases and V by 5 bases; bases with no gene match: 6. The CDR3 is 13 residues long. The CDR3 here is CATSPRGGNGYTF. The DNA for the CDR3 is TGTGCCACCAGCCCCCGAGGGGGCAATGGCTACACCTTC.

The V call is TRBV7-2, the J call TRBJ1-6, with a tentative D call TRBD1 (5 bases). The CDR3 has 14 residues. The V gene's germline CDR1 is SGHTA and CDR2 FQGNSA. With 2 bases removed from V and 10 bases from J, the gap between germline ends came to 12 bases. The DNA for the CDR3 is TGTGCCAGCAGCTTAAGCAGGGATGGATCACCCCTCCACTTT. Encoded protein: CASSLSRDGSPLHF.

The chain joins TRBV28 to TRBJ1-2, with 11 bases aligning to TRBD1. The CDR3 sequence is 15 residues long. V lost 7 bases to trimming and J lost 4 bases; unmatched junction nucleotides: 8. The germline V gene has CDR1 MDHEN and CDR2 SYDVKM. CDR3 DNA sequence: TGTGCCAGCACCTTGGGGACAGGGGGGGTCTATGGCTACACCTTC. It specifies CASTLGTGGVYGYTF.

V gene TRBV5-1 combines with J gene TRBJ2-7, with 9 bases identical to TRBD1. The germline CDR1 and CDR2 sequences are SGHRS and YFSETQ. J lost 3 bases, V lost 4 bases, and 5 bases had no gene match. CDR3 length: 14 amino acids. The CDR3 reads CASSRGQGRYEQYF. The CDR3 nucleotides are TGCGCCAGCAGCCGGGGACAGGGACGCTACGAGCAGTACTTC.

V and J are TRBV18 and TRBJ1-5; 8 nucleotides line up with TRBD1. Per germline, CDR1 KGHSH and CDR2 LQKENI. CDR3 length: 15 amino acids. V dropped 5 bases and J dropped 3; count of bases not matched to a gene: 6. CDR3 sequence: CASSAQGAANQPQHF. In DNA form, the CDR3 reads TGTGCCAGCTCAGCGCAGGGGGCTGCCAATCAGCCCCAGCATTTT.

The V and J genes are TRBV6-6 and TRBJ1-5; no clear D gene. Germline V gene sequence: CDR1 MNHNY, CDR2 SVGAGI (reference sequence). This CDR3 spans 14 amino acids. V lost 7 bases, J lost 5 bases, and 15 bases lay in between. CDR3 DNA sequence: TGTGCCAGCACATCCTCCTATCTGGATCAGCCCCAGCATTTT. This translates into CASTSSYLDQPQHF.

There are a few counts of this clone. The chain recombines TRBV15 with TRBJ1-2; D gene unclear. V was cut by 3 bases and J by 1 base, with 9 bases left in between. Germline CDR1 is LNHNV and CDR2 is YYDKDF (reference sequence). This CDR3 has 14 residues. The CDR3 protein is CATSSERFNYGYTF. In DNA, the CDR3 is TGTGCCACCAGCAGTGAGAGGTTTAACTATGGCTACACCTTC.